This T cell receptor beta chain was identified in a study of blood T cell repertoires in COVID-19. V lost 4 bases, J lost 0 bases, and 7 bases stayed unmatched. Germline V lookup: CDR1 SGHRS, CDR2 YFSETQ. The CDR3 spans 15 residues. The method was immunoSEQ multiplex PCR; TCRdb's version includes in-frame clones alone and lacks a portion of them. This sample has more than 150,000 clones, with approximately 88% found just once. The clonotype comes from a woman aged 60-75 years who had recovered from COVID-19. The chain has TRBV5-1 and TRBJ2-7; 7 nucleotides align to TRBD2. Source material: PBMCs or T cells enriched from blood (not recorded which). The CDR3 nucleotides read TGCGCCAGCAGCCCGCTAGCGGAGAGCTCCTACGAGCAGTACTTC. It specifies CASSPLAESSYEQYF.